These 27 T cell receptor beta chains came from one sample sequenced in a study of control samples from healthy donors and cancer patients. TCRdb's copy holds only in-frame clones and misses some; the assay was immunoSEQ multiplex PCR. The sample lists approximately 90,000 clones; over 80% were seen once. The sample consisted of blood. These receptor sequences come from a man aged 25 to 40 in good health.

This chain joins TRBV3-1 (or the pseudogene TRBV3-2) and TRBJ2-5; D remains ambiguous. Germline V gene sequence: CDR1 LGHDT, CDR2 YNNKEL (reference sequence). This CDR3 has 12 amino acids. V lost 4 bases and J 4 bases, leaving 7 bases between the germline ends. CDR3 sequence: CASSLRGETQYF. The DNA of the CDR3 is TGTGCCAGCAGCCTGCGAGGAGAGACCCAGTACTTC.

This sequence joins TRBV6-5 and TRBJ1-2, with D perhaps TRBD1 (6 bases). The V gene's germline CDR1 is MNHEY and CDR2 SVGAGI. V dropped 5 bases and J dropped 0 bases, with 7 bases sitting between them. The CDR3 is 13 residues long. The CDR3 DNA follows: TGTGCCAGCAGTCGGACAGCTAACTATGGCTACACCTTC. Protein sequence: CASSRTANYGYTF.

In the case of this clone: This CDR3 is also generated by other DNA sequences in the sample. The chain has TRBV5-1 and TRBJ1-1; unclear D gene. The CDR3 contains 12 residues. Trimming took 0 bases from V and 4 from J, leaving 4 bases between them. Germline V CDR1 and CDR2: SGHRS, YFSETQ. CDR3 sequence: CASSLVGTEAFF. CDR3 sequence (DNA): TGCGCCAGCAGCTTGGTTGGCACTGAAGCTTTCTTT.

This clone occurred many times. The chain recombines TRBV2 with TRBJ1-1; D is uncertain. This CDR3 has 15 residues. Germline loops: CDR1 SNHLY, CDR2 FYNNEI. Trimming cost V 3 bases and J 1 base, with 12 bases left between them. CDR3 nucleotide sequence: TGTGCCAGCAGTGATAAGTCAGGATGGAACACTGAAGCTTTCTTT. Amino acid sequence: CASSDKSGWNTEAFF. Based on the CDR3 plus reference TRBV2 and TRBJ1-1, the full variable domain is EPEVTQTPSHQVTQMGQEVILRCVPISNHLYFYWYRQILGQKVEFLVSFYNNEISEKSEIFDDQFSVERPDGSNFTLKIRSTKLEDSAMYFCASSDKSGWNTEAFFGQGTRLTVV.

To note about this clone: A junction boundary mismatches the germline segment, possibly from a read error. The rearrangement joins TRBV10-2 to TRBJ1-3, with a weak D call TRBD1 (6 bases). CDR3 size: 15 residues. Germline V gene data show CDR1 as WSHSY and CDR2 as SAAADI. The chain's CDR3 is CTSSTGTHSGNTIYF. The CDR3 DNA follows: TGCACCAGCAGCACCGGGACACACTCTGGAAACACCATATATTTT.

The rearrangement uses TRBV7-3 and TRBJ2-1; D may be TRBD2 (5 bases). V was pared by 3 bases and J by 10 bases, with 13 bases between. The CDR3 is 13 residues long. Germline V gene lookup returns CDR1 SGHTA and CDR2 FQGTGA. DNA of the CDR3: TGTGCCAGCAGCTTGAGGGAGTCTAGGGAGCAGTTCTTC. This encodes CASSLRESREQFF.

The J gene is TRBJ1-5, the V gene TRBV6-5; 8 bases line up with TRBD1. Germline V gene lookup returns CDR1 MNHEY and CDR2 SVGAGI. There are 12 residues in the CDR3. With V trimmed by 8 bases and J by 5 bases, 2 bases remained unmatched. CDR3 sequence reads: CASEQGDQPQHF. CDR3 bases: TGTGCCAGCGAACAGGGGGATCAGCCCCAGCATTTT.

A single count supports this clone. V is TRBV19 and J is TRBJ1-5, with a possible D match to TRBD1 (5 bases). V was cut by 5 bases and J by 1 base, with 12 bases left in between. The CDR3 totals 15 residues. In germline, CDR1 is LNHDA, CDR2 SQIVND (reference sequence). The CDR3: CASSLRTLSNQPQHF. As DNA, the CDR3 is TGTGCCAGTAGTCTCAGGACACTAAGCAATCAGCCCCAGCATTTT.

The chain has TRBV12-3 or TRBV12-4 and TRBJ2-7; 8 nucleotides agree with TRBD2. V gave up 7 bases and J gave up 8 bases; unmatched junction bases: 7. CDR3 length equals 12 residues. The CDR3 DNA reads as TGTGCCAGCACCCCGGGAGGGGGTAAGCAGTACTTC. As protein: CASTPGGGKQYF.

The CDR3 nucleotides read TGTGCCAGCAGTTTCGGGGGCGGATATAATTCACCCCTCCACTTT. This codes for CASSFGGGYNSPLHF. V usage is TRBV6-5 and J usage is TRBJ1-6, with a weak D call TRBD1 (6 bases). V was trimmed by 4 bases and J by 4 bases, leaving 11 bases between them. Germline V CDR1 and CDR2: MNHEY, SVGAGI. The CDR3 is made up of 15 amino acids.

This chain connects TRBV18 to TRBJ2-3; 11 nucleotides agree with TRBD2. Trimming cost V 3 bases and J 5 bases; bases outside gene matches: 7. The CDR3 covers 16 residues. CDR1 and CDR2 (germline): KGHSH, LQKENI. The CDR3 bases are TGTGCCAGCTCACCGCTGCAACTAGCGGGGGAAGATACGCAGTATTTT. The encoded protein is CASSPLQLAGEDTQYF.

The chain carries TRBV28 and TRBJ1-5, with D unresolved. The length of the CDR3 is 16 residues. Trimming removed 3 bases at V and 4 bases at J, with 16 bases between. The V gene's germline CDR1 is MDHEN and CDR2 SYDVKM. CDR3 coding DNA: TGTGCCAGCAGTTTTCGGTTGGGGAGTTTTAATCAGCCCCAGCATTTT. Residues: CASSFRLGSFNQPQHF. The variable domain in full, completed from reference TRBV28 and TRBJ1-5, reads DVKVTQSSRYLVKRTGEKVFLECVQDMDHENMFWYRQDPGLGLRLIYFSYDVKMKEKGDIPEGYSVSREKKERFSLILESASTNQTSMYLCASSFRLGSFNQPQHFGDGTRLSIL.

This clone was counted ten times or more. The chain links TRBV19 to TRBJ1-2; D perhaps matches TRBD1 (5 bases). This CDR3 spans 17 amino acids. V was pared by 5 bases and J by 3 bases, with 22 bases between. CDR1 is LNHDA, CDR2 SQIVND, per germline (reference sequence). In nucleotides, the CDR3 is TGTGCCAGTAGTGTCACCGGGACCTCGGGCCGGGACTATGGCTACACCTTC. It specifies CASSVTGTSGRDYGYTF.

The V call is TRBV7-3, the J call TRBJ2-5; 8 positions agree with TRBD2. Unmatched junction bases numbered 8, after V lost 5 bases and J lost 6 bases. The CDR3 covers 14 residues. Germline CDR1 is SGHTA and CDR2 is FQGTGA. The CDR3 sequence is CASSPGGGMKTQYF. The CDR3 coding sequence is TGTGCCAGCAGCCCCGGGGGGGGGATGAAGACCCAGTACTTC.

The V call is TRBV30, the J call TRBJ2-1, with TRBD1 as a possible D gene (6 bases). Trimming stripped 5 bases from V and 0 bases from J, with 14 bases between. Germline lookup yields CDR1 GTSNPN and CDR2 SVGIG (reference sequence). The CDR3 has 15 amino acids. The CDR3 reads CAWEPGTNSYNEQFF. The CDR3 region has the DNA TGTGCCTGGGAACCCGGGACAAACTCCTACAATGAGCAGTTCTTC. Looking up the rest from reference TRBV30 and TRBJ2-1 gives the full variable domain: SQTIHQWPATLVQPVGSPLSLECTVEGTSNPNLYWYRQAAGRGLQLLFYSVGIGQISSEVPQNLSASRPQDRQFILSSKKLLLSDSGFYLCAWEPGTNSYNEQFFGPGTRLTVL.

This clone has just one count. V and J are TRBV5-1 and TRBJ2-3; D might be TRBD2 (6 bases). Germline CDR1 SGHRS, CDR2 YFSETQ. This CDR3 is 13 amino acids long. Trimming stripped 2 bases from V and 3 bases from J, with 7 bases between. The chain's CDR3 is CASSFSGTDTQYF. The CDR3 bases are TGCGCCAGCAGCTTCAGCGGGACAGATACGCAGTATTTT. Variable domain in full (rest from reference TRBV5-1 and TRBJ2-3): KAGVTQTPRYLIKTRGQQVTLSCSPISGHRSVSWYQQTPGQGLQFLFEYFSETQRNKGNFPGRFSGRQFSNSRSEMNVSTLELGDSALYLCASSFSGTDTQYFGPGTRLTVL.

CDR3 DNA sequence: TGTGCCAGCAGTACGGGACATTCACCCCTCCACTTT. Encoded protein: CASSTGHSPLHF. The chain joins TRBV6-2 or TRBV6-3 to TRBJ1-6, with a possible D match to TRBD1 (5 bases). V was shortened by 5 bases and J by 8 bases, with 7 bases between the two germline ends. The CDR3 loop spans 12 amino acids. The germline V gene has CDR1 MNHEY and CDR2 SVGEGT.

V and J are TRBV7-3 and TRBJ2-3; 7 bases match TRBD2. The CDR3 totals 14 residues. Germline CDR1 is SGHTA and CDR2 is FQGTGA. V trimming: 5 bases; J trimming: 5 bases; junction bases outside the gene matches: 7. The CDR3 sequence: CASSPGLAGDTQYF. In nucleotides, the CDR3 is TGTGCCAGCAGCCCCGGGTTAGCGGGAGATACGCAGTATTTT.

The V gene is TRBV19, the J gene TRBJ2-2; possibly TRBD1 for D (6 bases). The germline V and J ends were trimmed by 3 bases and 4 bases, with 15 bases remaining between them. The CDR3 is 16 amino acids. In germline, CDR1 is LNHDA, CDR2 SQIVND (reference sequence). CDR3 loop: CASSINTGRGTGELFF. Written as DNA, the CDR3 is TGTGCCAGTAGTATTAATACCGGCAGGGGCACCGGGGAGCTGTTTTTT.

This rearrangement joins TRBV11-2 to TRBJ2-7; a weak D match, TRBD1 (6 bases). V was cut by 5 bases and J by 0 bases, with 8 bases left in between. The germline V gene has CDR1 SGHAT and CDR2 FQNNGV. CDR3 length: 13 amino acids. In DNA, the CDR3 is TGTGCCAGCAGCCGGGACACCTCCTACGAGCAGTACTTC. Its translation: CASSRDTSYEQYF.

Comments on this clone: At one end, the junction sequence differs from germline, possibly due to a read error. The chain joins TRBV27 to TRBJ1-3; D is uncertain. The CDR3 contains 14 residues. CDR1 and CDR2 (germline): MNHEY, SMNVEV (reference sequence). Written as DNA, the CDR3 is TGTGCCAGCAGTATATCAAGCTCTGGAAACACCATATATTTT. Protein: CASSISSSGNTIYF.

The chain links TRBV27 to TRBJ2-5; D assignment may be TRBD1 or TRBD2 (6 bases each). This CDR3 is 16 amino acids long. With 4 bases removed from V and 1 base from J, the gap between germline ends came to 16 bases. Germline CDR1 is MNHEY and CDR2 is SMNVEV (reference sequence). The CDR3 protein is CASSYLADRSQETQYF. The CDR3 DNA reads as TGTGCCAGCAGTTACTTAGCGGACAGAAGCCAAGAGACCCAGTACTTC.

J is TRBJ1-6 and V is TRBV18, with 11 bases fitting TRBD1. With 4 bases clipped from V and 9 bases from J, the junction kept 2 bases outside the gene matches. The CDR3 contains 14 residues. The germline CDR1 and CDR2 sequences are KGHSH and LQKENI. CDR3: CASSQGQGGSPLHF. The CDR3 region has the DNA TGTGCCAGCTCACAGGGACAGGGGGGTTCACCCCTCCACTTT.

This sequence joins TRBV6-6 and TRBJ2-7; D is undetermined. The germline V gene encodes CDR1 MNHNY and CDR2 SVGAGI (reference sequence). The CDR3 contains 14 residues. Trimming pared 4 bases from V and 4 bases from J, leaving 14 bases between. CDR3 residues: CASSFPVQGYEQYF. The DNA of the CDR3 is TGTGCCAGCAGTTTCCCAGTACAAGGATACGAGCAGTACTTC.

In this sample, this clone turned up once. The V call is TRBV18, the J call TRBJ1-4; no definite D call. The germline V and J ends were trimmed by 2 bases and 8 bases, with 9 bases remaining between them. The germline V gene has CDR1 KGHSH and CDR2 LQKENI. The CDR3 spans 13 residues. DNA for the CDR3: TGTGCCAGCTCACCAAGCGGGTGGGAAAAACTGTTTTTT. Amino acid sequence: CASSPSGWEKLFF.

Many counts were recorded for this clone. The CDR3 region is CASSLVGTDGQPQHF. The CDR3 nucleotides are TGTGCCAGCAGCTTAGTCGGGACAGACGGGCAGCCCCAGCATTTT. The genes are TRBV11-2 and TRBJ1-5, with 7 bases matching TRBD1. Trimming removed 1 base from V and 7 bases from J; junction bases left unmatched: 7. CDR1 and CDR2 (germline): SGHAT, FQNNGV. The CDR3 is 15 amino acids. Full variable domain (remainder filled in from reference TRBV11-2 and TRBJ1-5): EAGVAQSPRYKIIEKRQSVAFWCNPISGHATLYWYQQILGQGPKLLIQFQNNGVVDDSQLPKDRFSAERLKGVDSTLKIQPAKLEDSAVYLCASSLVGTDGQPQHFGDGTRLSIL.

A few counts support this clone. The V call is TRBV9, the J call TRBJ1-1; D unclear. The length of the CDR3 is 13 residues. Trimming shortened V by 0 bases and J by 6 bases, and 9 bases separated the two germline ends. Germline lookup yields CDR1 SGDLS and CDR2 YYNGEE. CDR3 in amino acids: CASSVGPGAEAFF. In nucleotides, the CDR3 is TGTGCCAGCAGCGTAGGCCCAGGCGCTGAAGCTTTCTTT.